What follows are 14 T cell receptor beta chains derived from one specimen sequenced in a study of T cells in women clearing cervical HPV infection. Here immunoSEQ multiplex PCR was the method, and the copy in TCRdb shows in-frame clones only, minus some. The listing contains some 46,000 clones. The sample taken for sequencing was blood buffy coat. The receptors stem from a woman aged 18 to 75 with a cervical HPV16 infection that either progressed to CIN3+ or cleared (not recorded which).

The part of the CDR3 DNA that was read is TGCAGTGCCTTGGGACAGGGGGGAGAGAACACTGAA. Protein: CSALGQGGENTE. The full CDR3 sequence reads CSALGQGGENTEAFF. The chain couples TRBV20-1 to TRBJ1-1, with 11 bases that match TRBD1. The missing CDR3 end, 3 residues past where the read stops, is filled in from the germline J gene. CDR3 length equals 15 residues. CDR1 DFQATT and CDR2 SNEGSKA come from the germline V gene (reference sequence). V gave up 6 bases and J gave up 1 base; unmatched junction bases: 7.

A remark on this clone: The read gets to within 3 residues of the CDR3 end, and the germline J gene fills in the rest. The V call is TRBV5-1, the J call TRBJ2-5; D may be TRBD2 (6 bases). The V end lost 4 bases, the J end lost 5 bases, and 15 bases lay between the germline ends. Germline V gene lookup returns CDR1 SGHRS and CDR2 YFSETQ. This CDR3 is 14 amino acids long. CDR3 in amino acids: CASSAMAGRETQYF. The CDR3 DNA, read in part, is TGCGCCAGCAGCGCGATGGCGGGGAGGGAGACC. The full variable domain, with the rest looked up from reference TRBV5-1 and TRBJ2-5, is KAGVTQTPRYLIKTRGQQVTLSCSPISGHRSVSWYQQTPGQGLQFLFEYFSETQRNKGNFPGRFSGRQFSNSRSEMNVSTLELGDSALYLCASSAMAGRETQYFGPGTRLLVL.

Turning to this clone: The read gets to within 3 residues of the CDR3 end, and the germline J gene fills in the rest. V usage is TRBV18 and J usage is TRBJ2-3; TRBD1 matches at 8 bases. After removal of 4 bases from V and 4 bases from J, the junction contained 4 bases not matched to a gene. This CDR3 is built from 14 residues. Germline V lookup: CDR1 KGHSH, CDR2 LQKENI. The CDR3 protein is CASSQGQAPDTQYF. The sequenced part of the CDR3 DNA is TGTGCCAGCTCACAGGGACAGGCCCCAGATACG.

About this clone: The read falls 3 residues short of the CDR3 end, and the missing part is taken from the germline J gene. This sequence joins TRBV7-2 and TRBJ2-7, with 9 bases matching TRBD1. Trimming cost V 2 bases and J 4 bases; bases outside gene matches: 3. From germline, CDR1 is SGHTA and CDR2 FQGNSA. The CDR3 totals 14 residues. The DNA read from the CDR3 is TGTGCCAGCAGCTTAAGTGACAGGGGGTACGAG. Amino acid sequence: CASSLSDRGYE. The whole CDR3 reads CASSLSDRGYEQYF.

In the case of this clone: The read ends 3 residues shy of where the CDR3 ends; the end is completed using the germline J gene. The chain is built from TRBV18 and TRBJ1-1; D ambiguous. V dropped 3 bases and J dropped 7 bases, with 6 bases sitting between them. This CDR3 region has 11 residues. CDR1 KGHSH and CDR2 LQKENI come from the germline V gene. Here the CDR3 reads CASSPGVEAFF. The CDR3 DNA, read in part, is TGTGCCAGCTCACCGGGCGTTGAA.

A note on this clone: The read stops 3 residues short of the end of the CDR3; the missing end is completed from the germline J gene. The chain has TRBV19 and TRBJ1-1; 8 bases line up with TRBD1. The CDR3 length is 16 residues. Per germline, CDR1 LNHDA and CDR2 SQIVND (reference sequence). Germline trimming cut 4 bases from V and 0 bases from J; bases unmatched to any gene: 7. Incomplete CDR3 DNA: TGTGCCAGTAGTAAACCGGGACAGGCCTTGAACACTGAA. Its protein product is CASSKPGQALNTE. The full-length CDR3 reads as CASSKPGQALNTEAFF.

Concerning this clone itself: The read finishes 3 residues shy of the CDR3 end, and the germline J gene is used to complete it. The genes are TRBV7-6 and TRBJ2-1, with 8 bases matching TRBD1. Germline loops: CDR1 SGHVS, CDR2 FNYEAQ. This CDR3 has 17 residues. Trimming cost V 0 bases and J 6 bases; bases outside gene matches: 10. The CDR3 here is CASSLAGAGGWGNEQFF. CDR3 DNA (partial): TGTGCCAGCAGCTTAGCCGGAGCAGGGGGCTGGGGCAATGAG.

Concerning this clone: The CDR3 extends 3 residues past the end of the read, so its final part is completed from the germline J gene. The J gene is TRBJ2-5, the V gene TRBV20-1, with TRBD1 matching 11 bases. Germline V gives CDR1 DFQATT, CDR2 SNEGSKA (reference sequence). The CDR3 consists of 13 residues. CDR3 sequence reads: CSARDGQGATQYF. CDR3 bases read: TGCAGTGCTAGAGATGGACAGGGGGCTACC.

Note on this clone: The read comes to an end 3 residues before the CDR3 does, leaving the germline J gene to fill in the end. The chain recombines TRBV6-1 with TRBJ2-2, with D perhaps TRBD2 (6 bases). The CDR3 covers 13 residues. Trimming stripped 4 bases from V and 5 bases from J, with 8 bases between. Germline V lookup: CDR1 MNHNS, CDR2 SASEGT. The DNA read from the CDR3 is TGTGCCAGCAGTGCGACTAGGACCGGGGAG. Translated: CASSATRTGE. The CDR3 as a whole reads CASSATRTGELFF.

Concerning this clone: The sequenced fragment ends 3 residues before the CDR3 boundary, so the rest is inferred from the germline J gene. The chain uses TRBV6-2 or TRBV6-3 and TRBJ1-1; D is ambiguous. CDR1 and CDR2 from the germline V gene are MNHEY and SVGEGT. CDR3 size: 12 residues. The DNA read from the CDR3 is TGTGCCAGCAGCAACCAAGGGTTTGGG. It translates to CASSNQGFG. The entire CDR3 reads CASSNQGFGAFF.

Of note for this clone: The read is 3 residues too short to cover the CDR3 end, so that end is filled in from the germline J gene. V usage is TRBV18 and J usage is TRBJ1-2; a weak D match, TRBD1 (6 bases). CDR3 length equals 13 residues. The germline V gene encodes CDR1 KGHSH and CDR2 LQKENI. CDR3 loop: CASLSRDTDTYTF. CDR3 DNA, as far as it was read: TGTGCCAGTTTATCCAGGGACACAGATACC.

About this clone: The read gets to within 3 residues of the CDR3 end, and the germline J gene fills in the rest. This chain connects TRBV5-1 to TRBJ1-1; the D gene is possibly TRBD1 (5 bases). The V gene's germline CDR1 is SGHRS and CDR2 YFSETQ. V lost 2 bases and J 2 bases, leaving 7 bases between the germline ends. The CDR3 is 13 amino acids. The CDR3 DNA, read in part, is TGCGCCAGCAGCTTTCAGGGTAACACTGAA. It codes for CASSFQGNTE. The entire CDR3 protein is CASSFQGNTEAFF. Supplemented by reference TRBV5-1 and TRBJ1-1, the full variable domain reads KAGVTQTPRYLIKTRGQQVTLSCSPISGHRSVSWYQQTPGQGLQFLFEYFSETQRNKGNFPGRFSGRQFSNSRSEMNVSTLELGDSALYLCASSFQGNTEAFFGQGTRLTVV.

Turning to this clone: Read sequence stops 3 residues before the CDR3 end, and the germline J gene provides the missing end. The gene calls are TRBV2 and TRBJ2-5; TRBD1 matches at 10 bases. In germline, CDR1 is SNHLY, CDR2 FYNNEI. Unmatched junction bases numbered 4, after V lost 0 bases and J lost 3 bases. This CDR3 region has 16 residues. The CDR3 here is CASSEAGGTGEETQYF. CDR3 DNA, as far as it was read: TGTGCCAGCAGTGAAGCTGGCGGGACAGGGGAAGAGACC.

As to this clone: The read finishes 3 residues shy of the CDR3 end, and the germline J gene is used to complete it. The chain uses TRBV7-3 and TRBJ2-3; the D gene is possibly TRBD2 (6 bases). The CDR3 extends over 16 amino acids. In germline, CDR1 is SGHTA, CDR2 FQGTGA. The V end was cut by 5 bases, the J end by 0 bases, with 15 bases between. The part of the CDR3 DNA that was read is TGTGCCAGCAGCCCCGGGTGGCGGGGAAGCACAGATACG. Protein: CASSPGWRGSTDT. In full, the CDR3 reads CASSPGWRGSTDTQYF.